This TCR beta chain is from a study of OX40 agonist ivuxolimab in advanced cancers. The wider study: The group had a mean age of 60 years, ranged from about 20 to 80, and was roughly 83% male.

Produced via immunoSEQ multiplex PCR; TCRdb's table is partial and in-frame only. This sample carries roughly 66,000 clones, roughly four fifths of them seen once, and the ten largest clones take roughly 2.3%. As for this clone: Its antigen is still unknown.

This CDR3 contains 13 residues. Trimming took off 5 bases at V and 4 bases at J, with 11 bases between the two ends. The germline CDR1 and CDR2 sequences are SEHNR and FQNEAQ (reference sequence). Overall study results and limits: At doses 0.1 to 3.0 mg/kg, CD4+ and CD8+ clones expanded. Expansion of clones was among the lowest in partial responders at 0.1-3.0 mg/kg.

The sequence derives from an adult with an advanced solid tumor such as melanoma, head and neck, liver or kidney cancer. The chain recombines TRBV7-9 with TRBJ2-5; D call uncertain. Source: CD4+ or CD8+ T cells sorted from blood, taken in a trial of the OX40 agonist ivuxolimab. This chain's CDR3 is CASSPSPIETQYF. In DNA, the CDR3 is TGTGCCAGCAGCCCGTCTCCTATAGAGACCCAGTACTTC.